Listed below are T cell receptor beta chains from one sample, sequenced in a study of metastatic and nonmetastatic thyroid tumors. TCRdb reprocessed the PCR reads using MiXCR. The repertoire holds some 19,000 clones, roughly 26% seen once, with roughly 10% in the top ten. The material sequenced was tumor tissue. Receptor source: a female donor with papillary thyroid cancer or a benign thyroid nodule (not recorded which). Some clones in this sample may be carry-over from other donors' samples. Both conserved end residues are part of each CDR3. Each record gives: J gene, V gene, D gene, clone size, CDR3 DNA, CDR3 protein. The D gene is left open where the match is weak. Clone size appears in some rows only: once, few, many, or a class for an expanded clone.

J gene: TRBJ2-2
V gene: TRBV6-1
D gene: TRBD2
clone size: few
CDR3 DNA: TGTGCCAGCAGTCGAGCGGGAGTGAGCACCGGGGAGCTGTTTTTT
CDR3 protein: CASSRAGVSTGELFF

J gene: TRBJ2-3
V gene: TRBV12-3/TRBV12-4
D gene: .
clone size: many
CDR3 DNA: TGTGCCAGCAGTGCATTAGAGGGGAGTGCAGATACGCAGTATTTT
CDR3 protein: CASSALEGSADTQYF

J gene: TRBJ1-1
V gene: TRBV7-9
D gene: .
clone size: many
CDR3 DNA: TGTGCCAGCGGAGGGACGAACACTGAAGCTTTCTTT
CDR3 protein: CASGGTNTEAFF

J gene: TRBJ2-1
V gene: TRBV6-2/TRBV6-3
D gene: .
clone size: few
CDR3 DNA: TGTGCCAGCAGTTACAACGGAGCCTACAATGAGCAGTTCTTC
CDR3 protein: CASSYNGAYNEQFF

J gene: TRBJ2-7
V gene: TRBV30
D gene: .
clone size: medium-sized
CDR3 DNA: TGTGCCTCTGACAGTTCCTACGAGCAGTACTTC
CDR3 protein: CASDSSYEQYF

J gene: TRBJ2-5
V gene: TRBV29-1
D gene: .
clone size: many
CDR3 DNA: TGCAGCGTTGAACCACTTGCCGGGACCCAGTACTTC
CDR3 protein: CSVEPLAGTQYF

J gene: TRBJ1-3
V gene: TRBV20-1
D gene: .
clone size: many
CDR3 DNA: TGCAGTGCTAGAGACAAGGAGACTGGAAACACCATATATTTT
CDR3 protein: CSARDKETGNTIYF

J gene: TRBJ2-2
V gene: TRBV11-2
D gene: .
clone size: .
CDR3 DNA: TGTGCCAGCAGCTTCTCTCGGTCGGGGTCGGGGAACACCGGGGAGCTGTTTTTT
CDR3 protein: CASSFSRSGSGNTGELFF

J gene: TRBJ1-1
V gene: TRBV9
D gene: .
clone size: .
CDR3 DNA: TGTGCCAGCAGCGTAGGAGGAGTTAGGACTGAAGCTTTCTTT
CDR3 protein: CASSVGGVRTEAFF

J gene: TRBJ2-7
V gene: TRBV11-2
D gene: .
clone size: .
CDR3 DNA: TGTGCCAGCAGCCCCCCGGGATTTGGGTCCTACGAGCAGTACTTC
CDR3 protein: CASSPPGFGSYEQYF

J gene: TRBJ2-3
V gene: TRBV19
D gene: .
clone size: few
CDR3 DNA: TGTGCCAGCAGGTCCCAACCTAGCACAGATACGCAGTATTTT
CDR3 protein: CASRSQPSTDTQYF

J gene: TRBJ2-1
V gene: TRBV20-1
D gene: .
clone size: .
CDR3 DNA: TGCAGTGCTCTACCGGGGGGCCAGACAGGCTACAATGAGCAGTTCTTC
CDR3 protein: CSALPGGQTGYNEQFF

J gene: TRBJ2-7
V gene: TRBV3-1
D gene: TRBD2
clone size: .
CDR3 DNA: TGTGCCAGCAGCCAGGGACTAGCCACTATCGGGGAGGAGCAGTACTTC
CDR3 protein: CASSQGLATIGEEQYF

J gene: TRBJ2-5
V gene: TRBV6-1
D gene: .
clone size: few
CDR3 DNA: TGTGCCAGCAGCCCCCTCCGGAGTGGAAGAGGGGAGACCCAGTACTTC
CDR3 protein: CASSPLRSGRGETQYF

J gene: TRBJ1-2
V gene: TRBV19
D gene: .
clone size: few
CDR3 DNA: TGTGCCACCGCCGACAGGAATATCTATGGCTACACCTTC
CDR3 protein: CATADRNIYGYTF

J gene: TRBJ2-7
V gene: TRBV28
D gene: .
clone size: few
CDR3 DNA: TGTGCCAGCAGTTCCATATCAAGGACTATCGGGGGACTTTGCGAGCAGTACTTC
CDR3 protein: CASSSISRTIGGLCEQYF

J gene: TRBJ2-5
V gene: TRBV7-9
D gene: .
clone size: many
CDR3 DNA: TGTGCCAGCACGAGAGTGGACGGGGAGACCCAGTACTTC
CDR3 protein: CASTRVDGETQYF

J gene: TRBJ2-7
V gene: TRBV28
D gene: TRBD2
clone size: .
CDR3 DNA: TGTGCCAGCAGCCGTACTAGCGTGAACTACGAGCGGTACTTC
CDR3 protein: CASSRTSVNYERYF

J gene: TRBJ1-5
V gene: TRBV6-1
D gene: .
clone size: .
CDR3 DNA: TGTGCCAGCAGTGAACTGGCGACACCTAGCAATCAGCCCCAGAATTTT
CDR3 protein: CASSELATPSNQPQNF

J gene: TRBJ2-7
V gene: TRBV7-9
D gene: .
clone size: many
CDR3 DNA: TGTGCCAGCAGCTTACATCAGGGTTACGAGCAGTACTTC
CDR3 protein: CASSLHQGYEQYF

J gene: TRBJ1-2
V gene: TRBV5-1
D gene: .
clone size: .
CDR3 DNA: TGCGCCAGCAGCTTGTTCGGCGTCAGGGAGGGCGGCTACACCTTC
CDR3 protein: CASSLFGVREGGYTF

J gene: TRBJ2-1
V gene: TRBV5-1
D gene: TRBD2
clone size: many
CDR3 DNA: TGCGCCAGCAGCTTGACGGGTAGCGGGAGTGGCAATGAGCAGTTCTTC
CDR3 protein: CASSLTGSGSGNEQFF

J gene: TRBJ1-1
V gene: TRBV27
D gene: .
clone size: many
CDR3 DNA: TGTGCCAGCTGGGGGCAAGGGGCCAACACTGAAGCTTTCTTT
CDR3 protein: CASWGQGANTEAFF

J gene: TRBJ1-6
V gene: TRBV20-1
D gene: TRBD1
clone size: .
CDR3 DNA: TGCAGTGCTAGCGAGGGGCCAGGGGGTAATTCACCCCTCCACTTT
CDR3 protein: CSASEGPGGNSPLHF

J gene: TRBJ2-5
V gene: TRBV25-1
D gene: TRBD1
clone size: .
CDR3 DNA: TGTGCCAGCAGTGCCTACGCAGGGGGCACAGAGACCCAGTACTTC
CDR3 protein: CASSAYAGGTETQYF

J gene: TRBJ2-1
V gene: TRBV10-1
D gene: .
clone size: .
CDR3 DNA: TGCGCCAGGGGTAATAGGATTCCCAGCTCCTACAATGAGCAGTTCTTC
CDR3 protein: CARGNRIPSSYNEQFF

J gene: TRBJ1-3
V gene: TRBV6-2/TRBV6-3
D gene: TRBD1
clone size: .
CDR3 DNA: TGCGCCAGCAGGGGGGGGACTTCTGGAAACACCATATATTTT
CDR3 protein: CASRGGTSGNTIYF

J gene: TRBJ2-7
V gene: TRBV28
D gene: TRBD1
clone size: few
CDR3 DNA: TGTGCCAACAGTCCGTCCGGTACAGGGGGCGAATACGAGCAGTACTTC
CDR3 protein: CANSPSGTGGEYEQYF

J gene: TRBJ2-7
V gene: TRBV12-3/TRBV12-4
D gene: .
clone size: .
CDR3 DNA: TGTGCCAGCAGTTTAAGACAGGCAACCTACGAGCAGTACTTC
CDR3 protein: CASSLRQATYEQYF

J gene: TRBJ1-5
V gene: TRBV6-1
D gene: .
clone size: medium-sized
CDR3 DNA: TGTGCCAGCAGTGGAGGAGGGAACAATCAGCCCCAGCATTTT
CDR3 protein: CASSGGGNNQPQHF

J gene: TRBJ1-2
V gene: TRBV6-1
D gene: .
clone size: few
CDR3 DNA: TGTGCCAGCAGTGAGCAGGGAGGCGTCAACTATGGCTACACCTTC
CDR3 protein: CASSEQGGVNYGYTF

J gene: TRBJ2-1
V gene: TRBV28
D gene: TRBD2
clone size: many
CDR3 DNA: TGTGCCAGCGGGGGGGAGGGCAATGAGCAGTTCTTC
CDR3 protein: CASGGEGNEQFF

J gene: TRBJ2-7
V gene: TRBV28
D gene: TRBD1
clone size: .
CDR3 DNA: TGTGCCAGCAGTGACCCGACAGGGGACCCCAACGAGCAGTACTTC
CDR3 protein: CASSDPTGDPNEQYF

J gene: TRBJ1-4
V gene: TRBV3-1
D gene: TRBD1
clone size: medium-sized
CDR3 DNA: TGTGCCAGCAGCCAAGGGACAGGGGGCGAAAAACTGTTTTTT
CDR3 protein: CASSQGTGGEKLFF

J gene: TRBJ2-1
V gene: TRBV11-3
D gene: .
clone size: many
CDR3 DNA: TGTACCAGCAGCTATACAAGGGCAGGTAGGACGTTCTTC
CDR3 protein: CTSSYTRAGRTFF

J gene: TRBJ1-5
V gene: TRBV30
D gene: TRBD1
clone size: medium-sized
CDR3 DNA: TGTGCCTGGAGTATACAGGGGAATCAGCCCCAGCATTTT
CDR3 protein: CAWSIQGNQPQHF

J gene: TRBJ2-1
V gene: TRBV6-1
D gene: TRBD2
clone size: medium-sized
CDR3 DNA: TGTGCCAGCAGTGAGGGACTAGCGGGAGGTAATGAGCAGTTCTTC
CDR3 protein: CASSEGLAGGNEQFF

J gene: TRBJ2-7
V gene: TRBV28
D gene: .
clone size: medium-sized
CDR3 DNA: TGTGCCAGCAGTTTGAATCGGGGATACTACGAGCAGTACTTC
CDR3 protein: CASSLNRGYYEQYF

J gene: TRBJ2-5
V gene: TRBV3-1
D gene: .
clone size: many
CDR3 DNA: TGTGCCAGCAGCCCAACTAGACAAGAGACCCAGTACTTC
CDR3 protein: CASSPTRQETQYF

J gene: TRBJ1-2
V gene: TRBV27
D gene: .
clone size: many
CDR3 DNA: TGTGCCAGCAGTGGACCGTATGGAGGCTACACCTTC
CDR3 protein: CASSGPYGGYTF

J gene: TRBJ1-2
V gene: TRBV7-2
D gene: TRBD1
clone size: many
CDR3 DNA: TGTGCCAGCAGCTCCTTTGGACAGGGGGCGCGGGGCTACACCTTC
CDR3 protein: CASSSFGQGARGYTF

J gene: TRBJ2-7
V gene: TRBV10-3
D gene: TRBD2
clone size: many
CDR3 DNA: TGTGCCATCGGCGGGAGGGCCGATTCGTACGAGCAGTACTTC
CDR3 protein: CAIGGRADSYEQYF

J gene: TRBJ2-3
V gene: TRBV5-4
D gene: .
clone size: many
CDR3 DNA: TGTGCCAGCAGCTCCATTCTACAGGGAGGTACGCAGTATTTT
CDR3 protein: CASSSILQGGTQYF

J gene: TRBJ2-5
V gene: TRBV15
D gene: TRBD2
clone size: .
CDR3 DNA: TGTGCCACCAGCAGAATAGCGGGGGAGACCCAGTACTTC
CDR3 protein: CATSRIAGETQYF

J gene: TRBJ2-2
V gene: TRBV5-4
D gene: TRBD2
clone size: .
CDR3 DNA: TGTGCCAGCAGCTTGGCACATTGGGGGAGGGACACCGGGGAGCTGTTTTTT
CDR3 protein: CASSLAHWGRDTGELFF

J gene: TRBJ2-7
V gene: TRBV29-1
D gene: .
clone size: many
CDR3 DNA: TGCAGCACCGTGGGGACCTCCTACGAGCAGTACTTC
CDR3 protein: CSTVGTSYEQYF

J gene: TRBJ2-1
V gene: TRBV11-2
D gene: TRBD2
clone size: .
CDR3 DNA: TGTGCCAGCAGCTTAAATAGCGGGAGAAATGAGCAGTTCTTC
CDR3 protein: CASSLNSGRNEQFF

J gene: TRBJ2-4
V gene: TRBV6-2/TRBV6-3
D gene: TRBD2
clone size: .
CDR3 DNA: TGTGCCAGCAGTTACTCTTCTGGGGGAGGGAACATTCAGTACTTC
CDR3 protein: CASSYSSGGGNIQYF